This T cell receptor beta chain emerged from a study of neurological immune-mediated disorders. Study-wide findings and caveats: Phylogenetic grouping assigned the repertoires of 18 of 34 multiple sclerosis patients to a single related-CDR3 cluster, which may represent a signature. HTLV-1-associated myelopathy displayed the greatest TCR clonal expansion, and multiple sclerosis exhibited the smallest, lower than that of healthy controls.

The CDR3 is 17 residues long. CDR1 is SGDLS and CDR2 is YYNGEE in the germline V gene. Trimming removed 4 bases from V and 3 bases from J; junction bases left unmatched: 9. TCRdb ran MiXCR on the 5' RACE reads and lists one entry per CDR3 protein. The table includes roughly 100,000 distinct CDR3 sequences, under 4.5% detected once. This clonotype has ten or more counts. Its antigen is still unknown. This chain connects TRBV9 to TRBJ2-1; 11 nucleotides match TRBD2. This receptor was obtained from a woman aged 50 to 60 with multiple sclerosis. The source material was PBMCs. CDR3 sequence (DNA): TGTGCCAGCAGCTCAGGCGGACTAGCGGGCTACTACAATGAGCAGTTCTTC. This codes for CASSSGGLAGYYNEQFF.